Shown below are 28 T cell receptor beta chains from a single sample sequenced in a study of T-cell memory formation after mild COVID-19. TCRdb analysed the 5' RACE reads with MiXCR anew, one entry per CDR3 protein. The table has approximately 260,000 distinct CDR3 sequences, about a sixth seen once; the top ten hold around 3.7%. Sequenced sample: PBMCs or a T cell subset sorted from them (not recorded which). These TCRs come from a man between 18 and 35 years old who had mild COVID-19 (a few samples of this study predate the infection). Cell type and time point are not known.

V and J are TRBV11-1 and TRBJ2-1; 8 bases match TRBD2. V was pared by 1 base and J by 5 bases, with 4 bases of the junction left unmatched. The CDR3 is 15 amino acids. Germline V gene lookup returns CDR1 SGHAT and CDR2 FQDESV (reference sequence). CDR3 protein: CASSLEAGAHNEQFF. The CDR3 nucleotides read TGTGCCAGCAGCTTAGAAGCGGGGGCCCACAATGAGCAGTTCTTC.

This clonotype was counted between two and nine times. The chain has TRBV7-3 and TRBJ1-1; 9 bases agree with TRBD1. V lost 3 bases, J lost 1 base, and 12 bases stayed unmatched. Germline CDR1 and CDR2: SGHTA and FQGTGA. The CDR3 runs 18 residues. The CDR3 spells CASSFSGTGTGRNTEAFF. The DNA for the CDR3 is TGTGCCAGCAGCTTCTCTGGTACCGGGACAGGGAGGAACACTGAAGCTTTCTTT.

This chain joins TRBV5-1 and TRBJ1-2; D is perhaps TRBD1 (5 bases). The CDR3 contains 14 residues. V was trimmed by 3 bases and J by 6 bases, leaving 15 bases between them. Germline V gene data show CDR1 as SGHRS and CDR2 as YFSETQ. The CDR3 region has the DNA TGCGCCAGCAGCTGGGGACGAAGGAGCGATGGCTACACCTTC. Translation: CASSWGRRSDGYTF.

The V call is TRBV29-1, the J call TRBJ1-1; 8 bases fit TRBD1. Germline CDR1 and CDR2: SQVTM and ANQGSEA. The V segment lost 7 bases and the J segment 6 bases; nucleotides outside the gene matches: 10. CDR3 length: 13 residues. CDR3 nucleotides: TGCAGCGAGACAGGGGATAACTATTCTGAAGCTTTCTTT. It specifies CSETGDNYSEAFF.

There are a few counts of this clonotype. CDR3 loop: CASSLGTYTDTQYF. The CDR3 bases are TGTGCCAGCAGCTTGGGGACTTACACAGATACGCAGTATTTT. The genes are TRBV5-8 and TRBJ2-3, with D maybe TRBD2 (5 bases). Germline V gene lookup returns CDR1 SGHTS and CDR2 YDEGEE. The V and J ends lost 0 bases and 2 bases respectively, with 7 bases between them. CDR3 size: 14 residues. Looking up the rest from reference TRBV5-8 and TRBJ2-3 gives the full variable domain: EAGVTQSPTHLIKTRGQQATLRCSPISGHTSVYWYQQALGLGLQFLLWYDEGEERNRGNFPPRFSGRQFPNYSSELNVNALELEDSALYLCASSLGTYTDTQYFGPGTRLTVL.

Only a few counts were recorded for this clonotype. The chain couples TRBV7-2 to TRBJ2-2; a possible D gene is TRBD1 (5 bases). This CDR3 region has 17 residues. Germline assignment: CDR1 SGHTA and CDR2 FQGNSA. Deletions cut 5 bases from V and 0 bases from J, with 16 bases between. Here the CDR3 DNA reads TGTGCCAGCAGCCCGTATTTAGGGGTCCCGAACACCGGGGAGCTGTTTTTT. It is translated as CASSPYLGVPNTGELFF.

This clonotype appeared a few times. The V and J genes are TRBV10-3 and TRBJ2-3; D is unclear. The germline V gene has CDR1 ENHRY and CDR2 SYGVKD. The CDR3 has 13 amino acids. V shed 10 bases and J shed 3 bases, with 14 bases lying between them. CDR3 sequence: CATRNRPTDTQYF. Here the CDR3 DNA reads TGTGCCACTAGAAACCGCCCGACAGATACGCAGTATTTT.

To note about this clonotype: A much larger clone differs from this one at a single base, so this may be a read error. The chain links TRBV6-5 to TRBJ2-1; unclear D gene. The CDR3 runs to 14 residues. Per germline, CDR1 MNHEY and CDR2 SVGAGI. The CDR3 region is CASSYGGSYTEQFF. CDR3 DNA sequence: TGTGCCAGCAGTTACGGTGGCTCCTACACTGAGCAGTTCTTC.

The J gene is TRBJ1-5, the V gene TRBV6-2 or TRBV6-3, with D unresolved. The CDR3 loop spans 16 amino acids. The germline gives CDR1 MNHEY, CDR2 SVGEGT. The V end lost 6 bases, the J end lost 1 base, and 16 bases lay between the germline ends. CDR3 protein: CASSSGISGSNQPQHF. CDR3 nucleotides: TGTGCCAGCAGCTCCGGGATAAGCGGAAGCAATCAGCCCCAGCATTTT.

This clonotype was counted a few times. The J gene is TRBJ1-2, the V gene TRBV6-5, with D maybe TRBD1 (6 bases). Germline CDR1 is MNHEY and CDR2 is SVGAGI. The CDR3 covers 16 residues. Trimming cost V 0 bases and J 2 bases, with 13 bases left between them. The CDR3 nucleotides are TGTGCCAGCAGTTACTCTCTCGCCAGGGGCAACTATGGCTACACCTTC. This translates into CASSYSLARGNYGYTF.

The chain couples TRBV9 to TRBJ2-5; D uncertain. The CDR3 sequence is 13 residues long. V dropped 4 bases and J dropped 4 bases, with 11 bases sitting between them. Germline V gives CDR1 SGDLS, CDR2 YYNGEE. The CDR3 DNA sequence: TGTGCCAGCAGCATACGGATGGGAGAGACCCAGTACTTC. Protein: CASSIRMGETQYF.

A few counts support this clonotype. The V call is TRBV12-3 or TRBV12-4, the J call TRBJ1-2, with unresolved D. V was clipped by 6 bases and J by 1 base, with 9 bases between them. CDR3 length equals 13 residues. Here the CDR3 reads CASREAGNYGYTF. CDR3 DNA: TGTGCCAGCAGGGAGGCGGGTAACTATGGCTACACCTTC.

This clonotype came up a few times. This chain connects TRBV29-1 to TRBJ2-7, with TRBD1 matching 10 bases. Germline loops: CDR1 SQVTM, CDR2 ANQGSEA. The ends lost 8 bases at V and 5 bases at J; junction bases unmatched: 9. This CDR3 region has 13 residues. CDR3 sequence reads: CSLEGDRGHEQYF. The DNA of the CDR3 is TGCAGCCTCGAAGGGGACAGGGGCCACGAGCAGTACTTC.

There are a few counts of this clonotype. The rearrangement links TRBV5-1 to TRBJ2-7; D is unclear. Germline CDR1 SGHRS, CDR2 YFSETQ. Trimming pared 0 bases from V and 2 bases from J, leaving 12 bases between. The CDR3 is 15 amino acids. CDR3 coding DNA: TGCGCCAGCAGCTTGGGAGTAATGGGCCCCTACGAGCAGTACTTC. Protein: CASSLGVMGPYEQYF.

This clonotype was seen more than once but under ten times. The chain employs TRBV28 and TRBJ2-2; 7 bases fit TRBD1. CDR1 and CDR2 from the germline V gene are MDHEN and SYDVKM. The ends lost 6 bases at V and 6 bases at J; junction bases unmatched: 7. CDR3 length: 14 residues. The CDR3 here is CASSLTRGSGELFF. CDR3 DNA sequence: TGTGCCAGCAGCCTTACCAGGGGGTCCGGGGAGCTGTTTTTT.

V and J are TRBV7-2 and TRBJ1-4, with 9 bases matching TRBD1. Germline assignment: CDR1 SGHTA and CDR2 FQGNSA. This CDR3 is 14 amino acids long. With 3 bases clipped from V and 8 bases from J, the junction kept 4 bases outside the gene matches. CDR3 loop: CASSLDRGGEKLFF. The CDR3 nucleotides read TGTGCCAGCAGCTTGGACAGGGGAGGGGAAAAACTGTTTTTT.

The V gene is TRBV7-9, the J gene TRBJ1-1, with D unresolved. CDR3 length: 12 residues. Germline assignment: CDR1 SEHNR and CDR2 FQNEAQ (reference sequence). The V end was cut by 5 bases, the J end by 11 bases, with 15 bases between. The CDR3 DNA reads TGTGCCAGCAGCCAAAGTGGACTCGGGGCTTTCTTT. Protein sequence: CASSQSGLGAFF.

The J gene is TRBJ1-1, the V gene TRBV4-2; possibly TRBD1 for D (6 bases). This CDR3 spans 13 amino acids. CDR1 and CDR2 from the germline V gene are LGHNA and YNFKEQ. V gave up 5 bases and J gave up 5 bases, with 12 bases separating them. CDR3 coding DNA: TGTGCCAGCAGCTTCGGGGGGCCGACTGAAGCTTTCTTT. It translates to CASSFGGPTEAFF.

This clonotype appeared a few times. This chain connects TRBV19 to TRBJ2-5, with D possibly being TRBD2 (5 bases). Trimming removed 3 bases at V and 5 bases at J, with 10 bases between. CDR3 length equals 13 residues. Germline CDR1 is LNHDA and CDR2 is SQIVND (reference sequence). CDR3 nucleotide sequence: TGTGCCAGTAGTATGGAAGGAGGCGAGACCCAGTACTTC. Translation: CASSMEGGETQYF.

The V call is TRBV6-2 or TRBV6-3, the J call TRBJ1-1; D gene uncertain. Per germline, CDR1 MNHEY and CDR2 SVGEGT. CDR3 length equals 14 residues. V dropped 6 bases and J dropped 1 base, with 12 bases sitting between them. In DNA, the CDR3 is TGTGCCAGCAGCAAATACCGGGAGAACACTGAAGCTTTCTTT. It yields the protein CASSKYRENTEAFF.

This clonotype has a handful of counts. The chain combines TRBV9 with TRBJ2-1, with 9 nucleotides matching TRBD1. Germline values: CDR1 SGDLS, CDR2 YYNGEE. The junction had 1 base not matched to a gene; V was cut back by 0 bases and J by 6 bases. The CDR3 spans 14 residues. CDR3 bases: TGTGCCAGCAGCGTAGAGACAGGGGGCAATGAGCAGTTCTTC. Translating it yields CASSVETGGNEQFF.

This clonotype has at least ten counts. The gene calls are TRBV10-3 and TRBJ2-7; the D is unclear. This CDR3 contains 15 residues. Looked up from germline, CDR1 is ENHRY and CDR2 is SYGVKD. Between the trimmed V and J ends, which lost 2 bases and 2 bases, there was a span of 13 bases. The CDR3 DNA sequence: TGTGCCATCAGTGAGAACCCCCGCGCTACCTACGAGCAGTACTTC. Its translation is CAISENPRATYEQYF.

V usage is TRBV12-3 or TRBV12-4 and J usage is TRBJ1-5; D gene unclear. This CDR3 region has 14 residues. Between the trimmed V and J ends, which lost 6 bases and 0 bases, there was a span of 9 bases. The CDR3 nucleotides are TGTGCCAGCAGGTCAGGTTTTAGCAATCAGCCCCAGCATTTT. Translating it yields CASRSGFSNQPQHF.

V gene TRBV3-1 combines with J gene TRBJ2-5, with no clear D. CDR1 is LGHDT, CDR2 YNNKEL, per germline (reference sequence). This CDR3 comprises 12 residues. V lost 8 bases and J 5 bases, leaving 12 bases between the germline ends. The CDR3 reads CASLSNRETQYF. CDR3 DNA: TGTGCCAGCCTCTCGAATAGGGAGACCCAGTACTTC.

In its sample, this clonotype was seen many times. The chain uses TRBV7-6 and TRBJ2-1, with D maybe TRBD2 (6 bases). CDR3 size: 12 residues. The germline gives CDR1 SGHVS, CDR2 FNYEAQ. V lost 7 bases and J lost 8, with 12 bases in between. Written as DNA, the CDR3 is TGTGCCAGCACCAACGGAGGGGATGAGCAGTTCTTC. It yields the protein CASTNGGDEQFF.

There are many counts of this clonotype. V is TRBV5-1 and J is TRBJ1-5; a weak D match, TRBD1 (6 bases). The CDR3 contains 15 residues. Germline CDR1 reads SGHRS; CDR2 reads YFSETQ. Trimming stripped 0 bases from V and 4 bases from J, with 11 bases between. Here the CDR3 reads CASSLEGDRNQPQHF. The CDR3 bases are TGCGCCAGCAGCTTGGAGGGGGATAGGAATCAGCCCCAGCATTTT.

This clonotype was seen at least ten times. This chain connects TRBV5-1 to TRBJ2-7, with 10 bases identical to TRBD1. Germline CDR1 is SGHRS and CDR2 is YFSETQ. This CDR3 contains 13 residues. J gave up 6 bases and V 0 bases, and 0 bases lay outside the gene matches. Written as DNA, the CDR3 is TGCGCCAGCAGCTTGGGGGACAGGGGCGAGCAGTACTTC. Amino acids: CASSLGDRGEQYF.

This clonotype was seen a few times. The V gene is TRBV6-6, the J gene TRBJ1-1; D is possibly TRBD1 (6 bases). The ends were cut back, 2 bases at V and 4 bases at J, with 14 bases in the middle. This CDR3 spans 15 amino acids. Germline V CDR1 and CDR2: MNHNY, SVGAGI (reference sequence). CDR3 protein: CASSYGGGQGTEAFF. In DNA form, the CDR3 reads TGTGCCAGCAGTTACGGCGGGGGGCAGGGCACTGAAGCTTTCTTT.